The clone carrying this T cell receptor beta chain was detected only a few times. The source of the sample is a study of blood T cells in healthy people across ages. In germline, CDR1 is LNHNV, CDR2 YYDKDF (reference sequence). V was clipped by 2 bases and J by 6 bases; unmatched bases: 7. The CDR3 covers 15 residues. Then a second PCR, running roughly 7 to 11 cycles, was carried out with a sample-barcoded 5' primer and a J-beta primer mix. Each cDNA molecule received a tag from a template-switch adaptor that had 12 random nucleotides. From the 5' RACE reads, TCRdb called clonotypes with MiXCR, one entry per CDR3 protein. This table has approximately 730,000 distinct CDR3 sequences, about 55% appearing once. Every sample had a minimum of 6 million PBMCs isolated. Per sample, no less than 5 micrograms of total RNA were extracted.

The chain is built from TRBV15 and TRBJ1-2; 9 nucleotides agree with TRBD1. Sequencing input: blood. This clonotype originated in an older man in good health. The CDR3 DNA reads TGTGCCACCAGCAGAAGTTTCCGGGACAGGGATGGCTACACCTTC. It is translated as CATSRSFRDRDGYTF.